The 32 T cell receptor beta chains presented below share a single source sample, sequenced in a study of blood T cell repertoires in COVID-19. The data were produced by immunoSEQ multiplex PCR, yet TCRdb's version contains in-frame clones alone and is incomplete. This table holds 150,000 or so clones, about 90% found once. Sample: peripheral blood. All receptors come from a man aged 25 to 40 with COVID-19, enrolled during active disease.

V usage is TRBV5-8 and J usage is TRBJ2-3; tentative D call: TRBD1 (5 bases). V was clipped by 4 bases and J by 2 bases, with 14 bases between them. Germline CDR1 is SGHTS and CDR2 is YDEGEE. The CDR3 contains 15 residues. CDR3 loop: CASSKTQGLTDTQYF. The CDR3 DNA follows: TGTGCCAGCAGCAAAACGCAGGGCCTCACAGATACGCAGTATTTT.

This chain joins TRBV6-5 and TRBJ2-2, with D perhaps TRBD2 (5 bases). There are 15 residues in the CDR3. Trimming shortened V by 7 bases and J by 2 bases, and 14 bases separated the two germline ends. Per germline, CDR1 MNHEY and CDR2 SVGAGI. CDR3 DNA: TGTGCCAGCACTCCCCAAGCGGCTAACACCGGGGAGCTGTTTTTT. Its translation is CASTPQAANTGELFF.

The chain uses TRBV5-6 and TRBJ1-1, with D perhaps matching TRBD1 (5 bases). In germline, CDR1 is SGHDT, CDR2 YYEEEE. The ends were cut back, 1 base at V and 5 bases at J, with 15 bases in the middle. This CDR3 comprises 15 residues. DNA of the CDR3: TGTGCCAGCAGCTTGTGGGGCGGCGGTAGGACTGAAGCTTTCTTT. Protein product: CASSLWGGGRTEAFF.

This clone was seen only once. J is TRBJ1-6 and V is TRBV6-4; possibly TRBD1 for D (5 bases). The CDR3 contains 14 residues. Germline V lookup: CDR1 MRHNA, CDR2 SNTAGT. V was shortened by 3 bases and J by 10 bases, with 13 bases between the two germline ends. The CDR3 spells CASSEQGLNSPLHF. Here the CDR3 DNA reads TGTGCCAGCAGTGAGCAGGGCTTAAACTCACCCCTCCACTTT.

As DNA, the CDR3 is TGTGCCAGCAGCCAAGATCTAGGGGGCACTTCACCCCTCCACTTT. It codes for CASSQDLGGTSPLHF. The chain carries TRBV14 and TRBJ1-6, with 7 nucleotides matching TRBD1. Germline CDR1 and CDR2: SGHDN and FVKESK. This CDR3 is 15 amino acids long. The ends lost 0 bases at V and 9 bases at J; junction bases unmatched: 5.

The V gene is TRBV19, the J gene TRBJ2-7; the D gene is possibly TRBD2 (5 bases). Germline V CDR1 and CDR2: LNHDA, SQIVND (reference sequence). The V end lost 7 bases, the J end lost 3 bases, and 16 bases lay between the germline ends. This CDR3 is built from 14 residues. CDR3 loop: CASNNRENVYEQYF. DNA of the CDR3: TGTGCCAGTAATAACCGGGAAAATGTCTACGAGCAGTACTTC.

This sequence joins TRBV19 and TRBJ2-3, with 8 positions matching TRBD1. The V and J ends lost 6 bases and 1 base, in that order; junction bases with no gene match: 9. The germline gives CDR1 LNHDA, CDR2 SQIVND (reference sequence). This CDR3 contains 16 residues. Here the CDR3 reads CASSPSRGQGTDTQYF. The CDR3, as DNA: TGTGCCAGTAGCCCTTCCCGGGGACAGGGCACAGATACGCAGTATTTT.

This chain joins TRBV5-4 and TRBJ2-5, with 8 bases fitting TRBD2. Trimming at V came to 1 base and at J to 4 bases, leaving 15 bases not matched to a gene. From germline, CDR1 is SGHNT and CDR2 YYREEE (reference sequence). The CDR3 totals 18 residues. In DNA, the CDR3 is TGTGCCAGCAGCTTGATGGCTTCCCGGGGGGGACTCGGAGAGACCCAGTACTTC. Protein sequence: CASSLMASRGGLGETQYF.

This chain joins TRBV15 and TRBJ2-2; 8 nucleotides agree with TRBD1. J was trimmed by 7 bases and V by 4 bases; bases with no gene match: 8. The germline V gene encodes CDR1 LNHNV and CDR2 YYDKDF (reference sequence). The CDR3 is 15 amino acids. CDR3 nucleotide sequence: TGTGCCACCAGCAAGGACAGGGTTTTTAGCGGGGAGCTGTTTTTT. Amino acids: CATSKDRVFSGELFF.

V gene TRBV24-1 combines with J gene TRBJ1-5; tentative D call: TRBD1 (6 bases). V dropped 4 bases and J dropped 6 bases, with 12 bases sitting between them. CDR1 is KGHDR, CDR2 SFDVKD, per germline. This CDR3 is 14 amino acids long. In DNA form, the CDR3 reads TGTGCCACCAGTGAAACAGGGTCAGCTCAGCCCCAGCATTTT. Translated: CATSETGSAQPQHF.

The chain is built from TRBV28 and TRBJ2-1; TRBD2 agrees at 8 bases. Germline V lookup: CDR1 MDHEN, CDR2 SYDVKM. The length of the CDR3 is 14 residues. V lost 6 bases and J lost 3; bases outside the gene matches: 4. The CDR3 loop reads CASRTGLDYNEQFF. The CDR3, as DNA: TGTGCCAGCAGAACGGGACTAGACTACAATGAGCAGTTCTTC.

CDR3: CASSTGMSSYNEQFF. CDR3 DNA: TGTGCCAGTAGTACAGGGATGAGCTCCTACAATGAGCAGTTCTTC. This sequence joins TRBV19 and TRBJ2-1; perhaps TRBD1 as D (5 bases). Trimming cost V 4 bases and J 0 bases, with 10 bases left between them. The CDR3 totals 15 residues. Germline V lookup: CDR1 LNHDA, CDR2 SQIVND (reference sequence).

The chain couples TRBV24-1 to TRBJ2-7, with 7 bases fitting TRBD2. Germline CDR1 reads KGHDR; CDR2 reads SFDVKD. This CDR3 comprises 13 residues. V lost 0 bases and J lost 8; bases outside the gene matches: 3. In DNA form, the CDR3 reads TGTGCCACCAGTGATTTGCTCGGGGGGAAGCAGTACTTC. Translated, it gives CATSDLLGGKQYF.

This clone was recorded only once. The rearrangement uses TRBV4-3 and TRBJ1-1; 7 bases agree with TRBD1. From germline, CDR1 is LGHNA and CDR2 YSLEER. The CDR3 is made up of 16 amino acids. V was pared by 0 bases and J by 7 bases, with 11 bases of the junction left unmatched. The CDR3 coding sequence is TGCGCCAGCAGCCAAGAAGACTGGGGACAGCCCCTTGAAGCTTTCTTT. It specifies CASSQEDWGQPLEAFF.

The chain recombines TRBV12-5 with TRBJ1-6; D possibly corresponds to TRBD1 (5 bases). The germline CDR1 and CDR2 sequences are LGHNT and FRNRAP. This CDR3 has 17 amino acids. The V end was cut by 1 base, the J end by 0 bases, with 10 bases between. The CDR3 here is CASGLAGGGSYNSPLHF. Here the CDR3 DNA reads TGTGCTAGTGGTTTGGCTGGGGGGGGCTCCTATAATTCACCCCTCCACTTT.

V is TRBV11-3 and J is TRBJ1-1; D not certain. The CDR3 spans 12 residues. Germline V gene data show CDR1 as SGHNT and CDR2 as YENEEA. V shed 3 bases and J shed 6 bases, with 8 bases lying between them. CDR3 nucleotides: TGTGCCAGCAGCTTGGAGGGAGCTGAAGCTTTCTTT. Amino acids: CASSLEGAEAFF.

The chain uses TRBV7-9 and TRBJ1-1; unclear D gene. The CDR3 has 12 amino acids. V was pared by 10 bases and J by 3 bases, with 12 bases between. Germline lookup yields CDR1 SEHNR and CDR2 FQNEAQ (reference sequence). The CDR3 here is CATGELDTEAFF. The CDR3 DNA is TGTGCCACCGGGGAATTGGACACTGAAGCTTTCTTT. The full variable domain, its missing parts supplied by reference TRBV7-9 and TRBJ1-1, is DTGVSQNPRHKITKRGQNVTFRCDPISEHNRLYWYRQTLGQGPEFLTYFQNEAQLEKSRLLSDRFSAERPKGSFSTLEIQRTEQGDSAMYLCATGELDTEAFFGQGTRLTVV.

This chain links TRBV6-5 with TRBJ2-5, with 8 bases that match TRBD1. The CDR3 is 16 amino acids. V shed 0 bases, J shed 5 bases, and the junction held 8 bases outside the gene matches. Germline lookup yields CDR1 MNHEY and CDR2 SVGAGI. The CDR3 nucleotides are TGTGCCAGCAGTTACTCGCAGGGGGCTACTATTGAGACCCAGTACTTC. Translation: CASSYSQGATIETQYF.

The chain employs TRBV5-1 and TRBJ2-3, with TRBD1 identical over 8 bases. With 3 bases clipped from V and 0 bases from J, the junction kept 9 bases outside the gene matches. From germline, CDR1 is SGHRS and CDR2 YFSETQ. The CDR3 contains 17 residues. CDR3 protein: CASSSRQGTSSTDTQYF. The CDR3 nucleotides read TGCGCCAGCAGCTCAAGACAGGGGACCTCTAGCACAGATACGCAGTATTTT. Full variable domain (missing parts from reference TRBV5-1 and TRBJ2-3): KAGVTQTPRYLIKTRGQQVTLSCSPISGHRSVSWYQQTPGQGLQFLFEYFSETQRNKGNFPGRFSGRQFSNSRSEMNVSTLELGDSALYLCASSSRQGTSSTDTQYFGPGTRLTVL.

This chain joins TRBV21-1 and TRBJ1-2; TRBD1, the table's D call, was not compared with the DNA. TRBV21-1 is noted as a pseudogene. CDR3 length: 19 amino acids. The CDR3 sequence is CASSLSQYSGTGDNYGYTF. CDR3 bases: TGTGCCAGCAGCCTTTCACAGTACTCCGGGACAGGAGATAACTATGGCTACACCTTC.

This clone was counted only a few times. The chain has TRBV12-5 and TRBJ1-5, with D maybe TRBD1 (5 bases). This CDR3 region has 19 residues. Germline CDR1 LGHNT, CDR2 FRNRAP. V dropped 0 bases and J dropped 4 bases, with 22 bases sitting between them. CDR3 sequence reads: CASGLVLFGFGRANQPQHF. The CDR3, as DNA: TGTGCTAGTGGTTTGGTACTGTTCGGTTTCGGCAGGGCTAATCAGCCCCAGCATTTT.

This chain joins TRBV7-9 and TRBJ2-3, with D perhaps matching TRBD2 (6 bases). V lost 0 bases and J 1 base, leaving 14 bases between the germline ends. This CDR3 region has 17 residues. Germline V gene data show CDR1 as SEHNR and CDR2 as FQNEAQ (reference sequence). The CDR3 region has the DNA TGTGCCAGCAGCTTAGCGATGACGGGGGTTGGCACAGATACGCAGTATTTT. This sequence encodes CASSLAMTGVGTDTQYF. Together with reference TRBV7-9 and TRBJ2-3, the CDR3 gives the full variable domain: DTGVSQNPRHKITKRGQNVTFRCDPISEHNRLYWYRQTLGQGPEFLTYFQNEAQLEKSRLLSDRFSAERPKGSFSTLEIQRTEQGDSAMYLCASSLAMTGVGTDTQYFGPGTRLTVL.

This clone was picked up one time. The rearrangement joins TRBV10-1 to TRBJ2-7; no clear D. Looked up from germline, CDR1 is WNHNN and CDR2 is SYGVQD (reference sequence). Between the trimmed V and J ends, which lost 9 bases and 4 bases, there was a span of 7 bases. This CDR3 has 10 residues. CDR3 in DNA: TGCGCCAGAAGAGGTTACGAGCAGTACTTC. Translation: CARRGYEQYF.

Many counts were recorded for this clone. The chain has TRBV10-3 and TRBJ1-5, with D perhaps matching TRBD1 (5 bases). The germline V gene encodes CDR1 ENHRY and CDR2 SYGVKD. V shed 3 bases and J shed 2 bases, with 20 bases lying between them. The CDR3 has 18 residues. The CDR3 is CAISDRRGGSSGNQPQHF. The CDR3 DNA reads as TGTGCCATCAGTGATAGGAGGGGCGGATCTTCGGGCAATCAGCCCCAGCATTTT.

The chain links TRBV5-1 to TRBJ1-6; a weak D match, TRBD1 (6 bases). Per germline, CDR1 SGHRS and CDR2 YFSETQ. The CDR3 loop spans 16 amino acids. The ends were cut back, 2 bases at V and 0 bases at J, with 9 bases in the middle. CDR3 bases: TGCGCCAGCAGCTTCACAGGGAGCTCCTATAATTCACCCCTCCACTTT. Its translation: CASSFTGSSYNSPLHF.

The chain uses TRBV6-6 and TRBJ2-5; TRBD1 matches at 8 bases. Germline V gene data show CDR1 as MNHNY and CDR2 as SVGAGI (reference sequence). This CDR3 comprises 15 residues. Germline trimming cut 4 bases from V and 7 bases from J; bases unmatched to any gene: 11. The CDR3 region is CASSSGGTGGGTQYF. CDR3 DNA sequence: TGTGCCAGCAGTTCAGGGGGCACTGGTGGGGGGACCCAGTACTTC.

V is TRBV6-9 and J is TRBJ1-2; the match to TRBD1 covers 7 bases. The germline V gene has CDR1 MNHGY and CDR2 SVAAGI. V gave up 2 bases and J gave up 4 bases; unmatched junction bases: 10. The CDR3 length is 16 residues. Here the CDR3 DNA reads TGTGCCAGCAGTTATCCACCTAGGGGGCGCGCCTATGGCTACACCTTC. It yields the protein CASSYPPRGRAYGYTF.

The chain carries TRBV19 and TRBJ1-1; D is unclear. Germline CDR1 and CDR2: LNHDA and SQIVND (reference sequence). With 4 bases removed from V and 0 bases from J, the gap between germline ends came to 12 bases. This CDR3 has 15 amino acids. Written as DNA, the CDR3 is TGTGCCAGTAGTAGAGGGTTGGGTCTGAACACTGAAGCTTTCTTT. Translating gives CASSRGLGLNTEAFF. The full variable domain, in which reference TRBV19 and TRBJ1-1 provide the parts outside the CDR3, is DGGITQSPKYLFRKEGQNVTLSCEQNLNHDAMYWYRQDPGQGLRLIYYSQIVNDFQKGDIAEGYSVSREKKESFPLTVTSAQKNPTAFYLCASSRGLGLNTEAFFGQGTRLTVV.

The rearrangement joins TRBV5-1 to TRBJ1-1; the D is unclear. Deletions cut 3 bases from V and 6 bases from J, with 6 bases between. This CDR3 has 11 amino acids. Germline values: CDR1 SGHRS, CDR2 YFSETQ. The CDR3 region has the DNA TGCGCCAGCAGCTCTACCGCTGAAGCTTTCTTT. Translated, it gives CASSSTAEAFF.

DNA of the CDR3: TGTGCCAGCAGCTCGATGGGACAGGGGGATGGCTACACCTTC. This sequence encodes CASSSMGQGDGYTF. The J gene is TRBJ1-2, the V gene TRBV5-6; TRBD1 matches 11 bases. V was pared by 3 bases and J by 6 bases, with 4 bases of the junction left unmatched. Germline values: CDR1 SGHDT, CDR2 YYEEEE. This CDR3 is built from 14 residues.

CDR3 sequence reads: CAISLGQSYEQYF. Here the CDR3 DNA reads TGTGCCATCTCACTGGGACAGAGCTACGAGCAGTACTTC. The chain links TRBV10-3 to TRBJ2-7; 7 bases fit TRBD1. The V gene end was trimmed by 8 bases and the J gene end by 3 bases; junction bases not matched to a gene: 7. Germline CDR1 and CDR2: ENHRY and SYGVKD. The CDR3 totals 13 residues.

The gene calls are TRBV7-6 and TRBJ1-1; possibly TRBD1 for D (6 bases). V was shortened by 3 bases and J by 0 bases, with 11 bases between the two germline ends. The CDR3 covers 15 residues. The germline gives CDR1 SGHVS, CDR2 FNYEAQ. The CDR3 DNA reads as TGTGCCAGCAGCTTCTCCGACAGGATGAACACTGAAGCTTTCTTT. Its translation is CASSFSDRMNTEAFF.